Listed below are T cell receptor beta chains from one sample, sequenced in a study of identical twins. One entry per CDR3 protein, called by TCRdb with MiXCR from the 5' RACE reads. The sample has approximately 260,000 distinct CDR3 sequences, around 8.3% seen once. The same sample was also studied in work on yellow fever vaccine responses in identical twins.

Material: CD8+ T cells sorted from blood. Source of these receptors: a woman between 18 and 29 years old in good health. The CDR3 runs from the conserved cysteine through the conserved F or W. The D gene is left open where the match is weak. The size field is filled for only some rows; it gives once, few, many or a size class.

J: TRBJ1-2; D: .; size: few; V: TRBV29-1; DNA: TGCAGCGTAACGGGAGCGAACTATGGCTACACCTTC; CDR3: CSVTGANYGYTF
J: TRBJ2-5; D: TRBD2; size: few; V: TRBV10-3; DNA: TGTGCCATCAGTGAGTCGGTTACTAGCGAGACCTACCAAGAGACCCAGTACTTC; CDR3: CAISESVTSETYQETQYF
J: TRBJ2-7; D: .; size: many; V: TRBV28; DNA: TGTGCCAGCAGTTTAAGGGGGGACAGCGCCTACGAGCAGTACTTC; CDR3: CASSLRGDSAYEQYF
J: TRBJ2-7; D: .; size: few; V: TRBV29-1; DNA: TGCAGCGTTGTCAACAGCCTCTCCTACGAGCAGTACTTC; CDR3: CSVVNSLSYEQYF
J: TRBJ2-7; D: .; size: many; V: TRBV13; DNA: TGTGCCAGCAGCAGCCAGGGGGGCTGGGACTCCTACGAGCAGTACTTC; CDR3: CASSSQGGWDSYEQYF
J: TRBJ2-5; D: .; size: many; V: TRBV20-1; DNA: TGCAGTGCTAGATTCCACAGGGCCCAAGAGACCCAGTACTTC; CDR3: CSARFHRAQETQYF
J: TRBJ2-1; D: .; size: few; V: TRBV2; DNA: TGTGCCAGCAGTGAGTACCAGGGCTCCTACAATGAGCAGTTCTTC; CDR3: CASSEYQGSYNEQFF
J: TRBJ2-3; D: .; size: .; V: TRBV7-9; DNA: TGTGCCATTCACAGGACCCCAAGGACTTCATTCACAGATACGCAGTATTTT; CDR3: CAIHRTPRTSFTDTQYF
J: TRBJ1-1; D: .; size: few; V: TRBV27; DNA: TGTGCCAGCAGTAAACAGGGTACTGAAGCTTTCTTT; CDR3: CASSKQGTEAFF
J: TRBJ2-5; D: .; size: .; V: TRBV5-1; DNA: TGCGCCAGCAGCTCCGCCTTTCGGGGGGCGCGAGACCAAGAGACCCAGTACTTC; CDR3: CASSSAFRGARDQETQYF
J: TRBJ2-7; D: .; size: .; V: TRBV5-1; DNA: TGCGCCAGCAGTGAGGACCGCTACTACGAGCAGTACTTC; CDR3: CASSEDRYYEQYF
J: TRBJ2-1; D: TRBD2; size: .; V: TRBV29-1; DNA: TGCAGCGTTGTAGGGCTTGCGGGAGGGGACTACAATGAGCAGTTCTTC; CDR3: CSVVGLAGGDYNEQFF
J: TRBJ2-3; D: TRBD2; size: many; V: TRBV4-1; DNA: TGCGCCAGCACCGGGACTAGCGGGGATACGCAGTATTTT; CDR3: CASTGTSGDTQYF
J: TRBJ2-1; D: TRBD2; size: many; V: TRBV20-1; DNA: TGCAGTGCTAGGGGACTAGCGGGGGAGCAGTTCTTC; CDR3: CSARGLAGEQFF
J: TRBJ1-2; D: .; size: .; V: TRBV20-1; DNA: TGCAGTGCTGCGGGAATGGACTATGGCTACACCTTC; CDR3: CSAAGMDYGYTF
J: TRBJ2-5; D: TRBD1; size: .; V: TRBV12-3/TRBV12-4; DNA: TGTGCCAGCAGGGGGACAGCCGGGCAAGAGACCCAGTACTTC; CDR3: CASRGTAGQETQYF
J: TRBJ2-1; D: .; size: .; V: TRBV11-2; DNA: TGTGCCAGCAGCTGGAGGGGAGGTAGCTCCTACAATGAGCAGTTCTTC; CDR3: CASSWRGGSSYNEQFF
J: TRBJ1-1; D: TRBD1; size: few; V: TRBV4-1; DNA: TGCGCCAGCAGCCAAGAAGACAGGGGCACTGAAGCTTTCTTT; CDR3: CASSQEDRGTEAFF
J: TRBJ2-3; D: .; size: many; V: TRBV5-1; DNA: TGCGCCAGCAGCTTCCTAAGAGACAGGCAGCGGGCAGATACGCAGTATTTT; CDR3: CASSFLRDRQRADTQYF
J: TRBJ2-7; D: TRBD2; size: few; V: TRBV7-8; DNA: TGTGCCAGCAGCCCTTCTAGCGGGAGGCCCCCCCCATACGAGCAGTACTTC; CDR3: CASSPSSGRPPPYEQYF
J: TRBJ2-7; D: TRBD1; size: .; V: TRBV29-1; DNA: TGCAGCGTGGTACCCGGGACAGCGCTCTACGAGCAGTACTTC; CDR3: CSVVPGTALYEQYF
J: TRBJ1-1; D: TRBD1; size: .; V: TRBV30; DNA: TGTGCCTGGAGGTGGACAGGGGGGAACACTGAAGCTTTCTTT; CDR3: CAWRWTGGNTEAFF
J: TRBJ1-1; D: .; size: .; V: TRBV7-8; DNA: TGTGCCAGCAGCTTATTTATGAACACTGAAGCTTTCTTT; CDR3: CASSLFMNTEAFF
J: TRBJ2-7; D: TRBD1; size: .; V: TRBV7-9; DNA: TGTGCCAGCAGCTCTTCGACAGGGTCCTACGAGCAGTACTTC; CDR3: CASSSSTGSYEQYF
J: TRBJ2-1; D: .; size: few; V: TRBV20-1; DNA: TGCAGTGCTAGAGTGGTGGTCGATGAGCAGTTCTTC; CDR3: CSARVVVDEQFF
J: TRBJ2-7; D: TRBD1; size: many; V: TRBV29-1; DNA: TGCAGCGGGACAGGGGCAGGGAGATACGAGCAGTACTTC; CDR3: CSGTGAGRYEQYF
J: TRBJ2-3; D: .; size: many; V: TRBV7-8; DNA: TGTGCCAGCAGCTTACCTAGGGATCGGATTTCCCTCACAGATACGCAGTATTTT; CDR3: CASSLPRDRISLTDTQYF
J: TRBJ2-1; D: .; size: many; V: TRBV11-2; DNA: TGTGCCAGCAGCCCCGTCGAGCCCTACAATGAGCAGTTCTTC; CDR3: CASSPVEPYNEQFF
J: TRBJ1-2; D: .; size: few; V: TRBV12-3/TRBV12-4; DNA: TGTGCCAGCAGTTCTGGACAGTCCTCTAACTATGGCTACACCTTC; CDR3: CASSSGQSSNYGYTF
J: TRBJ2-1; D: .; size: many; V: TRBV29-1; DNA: TGCAGCGTTGTTTGGCGGGACAGAGCCTACAATGAGCAGTTCTTC; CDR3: CSVVWRDRAYNEQFF
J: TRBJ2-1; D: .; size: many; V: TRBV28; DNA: TGTGCCAGCAGTTCCCCAGACTCCTACAATGAGCAGTTCTTC; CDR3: CASSSPDSYNEQFF
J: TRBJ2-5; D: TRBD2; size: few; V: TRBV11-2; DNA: TGTGCCAGCAGCTTAGATGGGACTAGCGGGGGGACCCAGTACTTC; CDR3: CASSLDGTSGGTQYF
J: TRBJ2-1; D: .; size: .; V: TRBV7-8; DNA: TGTGCCAGCAGCTTTCGCCCCAATGAGCAGTTCTTC; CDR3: CASSFRPNEQFF
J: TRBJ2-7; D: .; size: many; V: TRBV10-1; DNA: TGCGCCAGCAGTGAAGACAGGGAGGCCTACGAGCAGTACTTC; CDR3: CASSEDREAYEQYF
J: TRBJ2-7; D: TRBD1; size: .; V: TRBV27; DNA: TGTGCCAGCAGAAACAGGGGGCTCTACGAGCAGTACTTC; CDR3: CASRNRGLYEQYF
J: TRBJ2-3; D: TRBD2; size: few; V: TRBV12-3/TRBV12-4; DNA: TGTGCCAGCAGTCGTAGCGGGAGGGCCACAGATACGCAGTATTTT; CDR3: CASSRSGRATDTQYF
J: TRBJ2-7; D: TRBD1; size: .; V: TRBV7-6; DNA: TGTGCCAGCAGCGGAGGACAGGCCTACGAGCAGTACTTC; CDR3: CASSGGQAYEQYF
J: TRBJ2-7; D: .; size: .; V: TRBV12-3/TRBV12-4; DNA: TGTGCCAGCAGGGACGACTTTAGCTCCTACGAGCAGTACTTC; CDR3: CASRDDFSSYEQYF
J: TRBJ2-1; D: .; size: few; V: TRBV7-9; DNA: TGTGCCAGCAGCCGATCGGGATCTTCGTCCTACAATGAGCAGTTCTTC; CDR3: CASSRSGSSSYNEQFF
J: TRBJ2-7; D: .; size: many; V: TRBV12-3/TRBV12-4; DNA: TGTGCCAGCAGTTATGGGAGGACAGGCATCTACGAGCAGTACTTC; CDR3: CASSYGRTGIYEQYF
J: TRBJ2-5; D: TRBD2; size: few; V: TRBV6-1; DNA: TGTGCCAGCGGGGACTATAGGTTTCTGGAGACCCAGTACTTC; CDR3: CASGDYRFLETQYF
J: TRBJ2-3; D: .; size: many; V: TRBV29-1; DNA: TGCAGCGTTGAACCCCAGGCAGCCTCCACAGATACGCAGTATTTT; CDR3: CSVEPQAASTDTQYF
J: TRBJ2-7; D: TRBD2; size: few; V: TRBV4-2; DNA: TGTGCCAGCAGCCAGGGAACTAGCGGGGACCCCTACGAGCAGTACTTC; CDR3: CASSQGTSGDPYEQYF
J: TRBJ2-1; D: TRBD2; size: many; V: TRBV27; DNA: TGTGCCAGCAGTTTTTGGCCTAGCGGGGGAGAGCAGTTCTTC; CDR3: CASSFWPSGGEQFF
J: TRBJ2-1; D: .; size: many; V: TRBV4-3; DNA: TGCGCCAGCAGCCAAGATGAAGGGACCTACAATGAGCAGTTCTTC; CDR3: CASSQDEGTYNEQFF
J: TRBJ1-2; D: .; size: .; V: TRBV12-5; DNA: TGTGCTAGTGGTGCCGCCGGTCGCAGCGGGGCGACAACCTATGGCTACACCTTC; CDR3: CASGAAGRSGATTYGYTF
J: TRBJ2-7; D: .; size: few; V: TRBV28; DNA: TGTGCCAGCAGCTGGGACCAGTGGGGGGAGCAGTACTTC; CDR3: CASSWDQWGEQYF
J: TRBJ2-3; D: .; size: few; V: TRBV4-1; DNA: TGCGCCAGCAGCCAACGAACAGGGTCAGATACGCAGTATTTT; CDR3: CASSQRTGSDTQYF
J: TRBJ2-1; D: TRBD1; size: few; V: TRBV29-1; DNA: TGCAGCACGGGACAGAGCTCCTACAATGAGCAGTTCTTC; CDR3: CSTGQSSYNEQFF
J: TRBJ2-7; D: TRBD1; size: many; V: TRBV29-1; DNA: TGCAGCGTCCAACAGGGGCGGTCCTACGAGCAGTACTTC; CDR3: CSVQQGRSYEQYF
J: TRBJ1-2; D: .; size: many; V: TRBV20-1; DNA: TGCAGTGCTCCTCCTCCCCAGGGAATCAATGGCTACACCTTC; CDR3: CSAPPPQGINGYTF
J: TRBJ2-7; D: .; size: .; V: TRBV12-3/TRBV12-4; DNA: TGTGCCAGCAGTTTTAGGGGACGGAACTACGAGCAGTACTTC; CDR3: CASSFRGRNYEQYF
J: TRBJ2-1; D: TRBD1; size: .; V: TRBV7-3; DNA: TGTGCCAGCAGTACACGACAGGGCAATGAGCAGTTCTTC; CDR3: CASSTRQGNEQFF